The text below deals with one T cell receptor (beta chain). Its antigen is not identified. This CDR3 has 16 amino acids. Germline V lookup: CDR1 MNHEY, CDR2 SVGEGT. J was trimmed by 5 bases and V by 0 bases; bases with no gene match: 6. Each TCR beta cDNA library carried unique molecular identifiers. T cells, roughly 1 to 10 million of them, yielded 500,000 or so cDNA molecules. TCRdb recomputed calls from the PCR reads with MiXCR, one row per CDR3 protein. The table lists approximately 630,000 distinct CDR3 sequences, roughly three fifths of them singletons, with around 11% in the top ten. This record comes from a study of post-analysis software for immune sequencing data. Study at large: Clinical courses comprised relapsing-remitting, secondary progressive and progressive-relapsing multiple sclerosis.

Whole-study findings and limits: Controls showed significantly higher normalized Chao1 diversity than did multiple sclerosis patients. In patients, TRBV5-6, TRBV5-1 and TRBV20-1 belonged to five or six TRBV segments found more frequently than in controls.

The TCR comes from a girl aged 2 to 9 with multiple sclerosis. Source material: blood. The chain employs TRBV6-2 or TRBV6-3 and TRBJ2-7; 11 positions agree with TRBD2. In DNA, the CDR3 is TGTGCCAGCAGTTACTCGCTAGCGGGAGGTGGCAACGAGCAGTACTTC. It encodes CASSYSLAGGGNEQYF.